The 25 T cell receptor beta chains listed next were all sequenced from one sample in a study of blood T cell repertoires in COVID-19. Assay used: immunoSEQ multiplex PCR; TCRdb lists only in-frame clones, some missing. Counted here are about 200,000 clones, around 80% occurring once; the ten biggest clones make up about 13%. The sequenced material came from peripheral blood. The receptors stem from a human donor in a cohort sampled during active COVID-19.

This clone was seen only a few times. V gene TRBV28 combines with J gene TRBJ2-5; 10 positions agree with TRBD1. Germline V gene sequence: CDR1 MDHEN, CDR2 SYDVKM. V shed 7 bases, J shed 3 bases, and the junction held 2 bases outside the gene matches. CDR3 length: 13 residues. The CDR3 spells CASKTGGKETQYF. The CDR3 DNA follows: TGTGCCAGCAAGACAGGGGGCAAAGAGACCCAGTACTTC.

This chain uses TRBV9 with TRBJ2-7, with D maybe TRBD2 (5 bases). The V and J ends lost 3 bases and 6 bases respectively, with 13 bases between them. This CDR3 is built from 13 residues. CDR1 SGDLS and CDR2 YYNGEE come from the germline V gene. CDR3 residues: CASSAPDFGEQYF. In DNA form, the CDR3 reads TGTGCCAGCAGCGCACCGGACTTTGGCGAGCAGTACTTC.

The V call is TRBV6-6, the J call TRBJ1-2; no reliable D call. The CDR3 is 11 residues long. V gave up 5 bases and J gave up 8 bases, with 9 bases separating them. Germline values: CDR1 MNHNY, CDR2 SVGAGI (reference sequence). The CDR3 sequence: CASSRELGYTF. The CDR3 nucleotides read TGTGCCAGCAGTCGTGAGCTGGGCTACACCTTC.

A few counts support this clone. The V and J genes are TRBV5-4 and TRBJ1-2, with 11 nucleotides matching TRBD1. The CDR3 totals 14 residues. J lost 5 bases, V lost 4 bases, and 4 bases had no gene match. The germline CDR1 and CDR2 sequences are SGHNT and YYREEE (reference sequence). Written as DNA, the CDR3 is TGTGCCAGCAGCCGTGGACAGGGGGCTTATGGCTACACCTTC. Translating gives CASSRGQGAYGYTF.

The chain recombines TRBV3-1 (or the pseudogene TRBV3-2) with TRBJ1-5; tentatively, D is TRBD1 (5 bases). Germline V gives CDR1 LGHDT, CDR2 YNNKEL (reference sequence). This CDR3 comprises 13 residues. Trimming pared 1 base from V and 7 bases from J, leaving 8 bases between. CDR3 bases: TGTGCCAGCAGCCAAGGGAGGGGCCAGCCCCAGCATTTT. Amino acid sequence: CASSQGRGQPQHF.

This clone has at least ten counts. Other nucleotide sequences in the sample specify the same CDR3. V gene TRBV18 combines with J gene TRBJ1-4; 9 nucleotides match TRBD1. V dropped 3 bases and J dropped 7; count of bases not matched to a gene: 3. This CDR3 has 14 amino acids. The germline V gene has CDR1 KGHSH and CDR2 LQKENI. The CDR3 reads CASSPGTGREKLFF. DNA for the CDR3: TGTGCCAGCTCACCCGGGACAGGGCGTGAAAAACTGTTTTTT.

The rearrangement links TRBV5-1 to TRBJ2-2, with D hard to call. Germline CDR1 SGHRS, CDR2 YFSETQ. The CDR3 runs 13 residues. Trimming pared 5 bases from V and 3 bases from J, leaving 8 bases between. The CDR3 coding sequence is TGCGCCAGCAGGAACCGGGACACCGGGGAGCTGTTTTTT. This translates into CASRNRDTGELFF.

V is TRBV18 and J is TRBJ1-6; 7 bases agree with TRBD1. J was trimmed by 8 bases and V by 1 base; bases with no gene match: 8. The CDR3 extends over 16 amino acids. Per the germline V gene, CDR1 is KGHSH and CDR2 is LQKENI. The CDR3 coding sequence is TGTGCCAGCTCACCACGGGCGACAGGGTCGGATTCACCCCTCCACTTT. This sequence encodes CASSPRATGSDSPLHF.

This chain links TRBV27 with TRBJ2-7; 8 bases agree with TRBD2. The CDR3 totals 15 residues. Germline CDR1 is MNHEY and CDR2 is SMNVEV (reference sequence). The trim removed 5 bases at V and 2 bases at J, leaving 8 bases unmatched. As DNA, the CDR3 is TGTGCCAGCAGTCCCCGGGGGGGTTACCCCTACGAGCAGTACTTC. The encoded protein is CASSPRGGYPYEQYF.

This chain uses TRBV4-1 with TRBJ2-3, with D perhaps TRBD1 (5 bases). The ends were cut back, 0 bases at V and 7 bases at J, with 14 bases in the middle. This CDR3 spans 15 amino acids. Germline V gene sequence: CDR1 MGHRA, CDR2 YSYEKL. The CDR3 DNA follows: TGCGCCAGCAGCCAAGAAGGGCAGGGAATGCATACGCAGTATTTT. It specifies CASSQEGQGMHTQYF.

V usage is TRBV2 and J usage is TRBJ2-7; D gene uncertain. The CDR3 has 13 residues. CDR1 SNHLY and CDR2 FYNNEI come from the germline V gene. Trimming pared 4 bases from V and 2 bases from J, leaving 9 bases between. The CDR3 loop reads CASSVYTPYEQYF. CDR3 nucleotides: TGTGCCAGCAGTGTATACACACCCTACGAGCAGTACTTC.

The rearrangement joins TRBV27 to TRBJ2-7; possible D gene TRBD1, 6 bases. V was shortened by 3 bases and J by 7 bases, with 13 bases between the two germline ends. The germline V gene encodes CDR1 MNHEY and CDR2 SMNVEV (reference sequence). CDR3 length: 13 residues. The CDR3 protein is CASSLGASGEQYF. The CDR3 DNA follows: TGTGCCAGCAGTTTGGGGGCTTCGGGGGAGCAGTACTTC.

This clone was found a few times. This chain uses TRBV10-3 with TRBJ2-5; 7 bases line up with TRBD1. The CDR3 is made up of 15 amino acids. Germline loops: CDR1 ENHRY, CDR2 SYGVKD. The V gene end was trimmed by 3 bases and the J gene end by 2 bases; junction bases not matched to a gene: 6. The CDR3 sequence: CAISESGQSQETQYF. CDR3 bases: TGTGCCATCAGTGAATCGGGACAGTCGCAAGAGACCCAGTACTTC.

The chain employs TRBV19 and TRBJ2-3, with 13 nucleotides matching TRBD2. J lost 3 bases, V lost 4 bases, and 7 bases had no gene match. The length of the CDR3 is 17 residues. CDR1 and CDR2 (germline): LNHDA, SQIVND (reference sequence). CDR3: CASSTQLAGGLTDTQYF. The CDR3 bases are TGTGCCAGTAGTACCCAACTAGCGGGAGGGTTGACAGATACGCAGTATTTT.

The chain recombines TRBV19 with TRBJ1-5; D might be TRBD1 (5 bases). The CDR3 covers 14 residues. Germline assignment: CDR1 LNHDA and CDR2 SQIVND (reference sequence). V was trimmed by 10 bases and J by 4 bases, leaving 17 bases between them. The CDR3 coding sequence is TGTGCCACCCAACCGGGGGGTAGAAATCAGCCCCAGCATTTT. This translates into CATQPGGRNQPQHF.

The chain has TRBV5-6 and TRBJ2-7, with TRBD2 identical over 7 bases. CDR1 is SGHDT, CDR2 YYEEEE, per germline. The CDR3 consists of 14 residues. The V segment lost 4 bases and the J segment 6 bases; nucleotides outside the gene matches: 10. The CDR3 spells CASSPMREPLEQYF. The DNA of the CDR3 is TGTGCCAGCAGCCCCATGCGGGAGCCCCTCGAGCAGTACTTC.

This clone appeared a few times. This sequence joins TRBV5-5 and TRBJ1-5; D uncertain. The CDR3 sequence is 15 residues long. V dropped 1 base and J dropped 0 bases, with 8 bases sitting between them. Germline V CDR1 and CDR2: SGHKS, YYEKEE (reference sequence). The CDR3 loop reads CASSLLPYSNQPQHF. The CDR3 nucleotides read TGTGCCAGCAGCTTGCTCCCGTATAGCAATCAGCCCCAGCATTTT. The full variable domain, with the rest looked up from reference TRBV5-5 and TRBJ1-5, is DAGVTQSPTHLIKTRGQQVTLRCSPISGHKSVSWYQQVLGQGPQFIFQYYEKEERGRGNFPDRFSARQFPNYSSELNVNALLLGDSALYLCASSLLPYSNQPQHFGDGTRLSIL.

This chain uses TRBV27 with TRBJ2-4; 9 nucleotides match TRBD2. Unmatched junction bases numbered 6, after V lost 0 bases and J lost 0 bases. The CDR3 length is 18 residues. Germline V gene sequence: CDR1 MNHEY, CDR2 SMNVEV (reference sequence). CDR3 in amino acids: CASSLSSSGTRAKNIQYF. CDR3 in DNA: TGTGCCAGCAGTTTATCGTCTAGCGGGACTAGAGCCAAAAACATTCAGTACTTC.

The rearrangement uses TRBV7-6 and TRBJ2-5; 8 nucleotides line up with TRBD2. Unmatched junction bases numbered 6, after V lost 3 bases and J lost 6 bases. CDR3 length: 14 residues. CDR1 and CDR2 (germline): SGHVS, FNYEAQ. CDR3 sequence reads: CASSFSGSGQTQYF. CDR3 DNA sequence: TGTGCCAGCAGCTTCAGCGGGAGTGGGCAGACCCAGTACTTC.

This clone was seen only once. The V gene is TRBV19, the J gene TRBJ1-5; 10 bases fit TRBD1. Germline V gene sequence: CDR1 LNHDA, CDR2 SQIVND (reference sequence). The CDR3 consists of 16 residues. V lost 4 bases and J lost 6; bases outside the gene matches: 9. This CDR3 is CASSRGDRGAAQPQHF. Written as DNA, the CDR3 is TGTGCCAGTAGTAGGGGGGACAGGGGAGCAGCTCAGCCCCAGCATTTT. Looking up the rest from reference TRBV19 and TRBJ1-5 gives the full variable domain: DGGITQSPKYLFRKEGQNVTLSCEQNLNHDAMYWYRQDPGQGLRLIYYSQIVNDFQKGDIAEGYSVSREKKESFPLTVTSAQKNPTAFYLCASSRGDRGAAQPQHFGDGTRLSIL.

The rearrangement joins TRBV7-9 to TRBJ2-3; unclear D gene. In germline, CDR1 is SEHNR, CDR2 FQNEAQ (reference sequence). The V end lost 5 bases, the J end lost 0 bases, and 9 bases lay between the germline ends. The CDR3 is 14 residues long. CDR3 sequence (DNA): TGTGCCAGCAGCGACGGAGCTAGCACAGATACGCAGTATTTT. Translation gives CASSDGASTDTQYF.

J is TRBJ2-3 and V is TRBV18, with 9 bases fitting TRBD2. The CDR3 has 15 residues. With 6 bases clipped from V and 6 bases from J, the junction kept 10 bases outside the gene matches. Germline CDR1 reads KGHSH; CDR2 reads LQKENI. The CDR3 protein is CASSEVAGGPDTQYF. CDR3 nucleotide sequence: TGTGCCAGCTCCGAGGTTGCGGGAGGGCCGGATACGCAGTATTTT.

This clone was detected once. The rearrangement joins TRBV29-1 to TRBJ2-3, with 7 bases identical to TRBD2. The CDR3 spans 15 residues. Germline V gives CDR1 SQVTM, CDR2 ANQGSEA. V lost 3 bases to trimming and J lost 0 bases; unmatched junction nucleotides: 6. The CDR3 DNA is TGCAGCGTTGACCGACGAGCGGGGAGCACAGATACGCAGTATTTT. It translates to CSVDRRAGSTDTQYF.

Here the CDR3 reads CASSQGSGRYGYTF. The CDR3 region has the DNA TGTGCCAGCAGCCAAGGAAGTGGGAGGTATGGCTACACCTTC. The chain is built from TRBV3-1 (or the pseudogene TRBV3-2) and TRBJ1-2; D call uncertain. The germline V gene encodes CDR1 LGHDT and CDR2 YNNKEL (reference sequence). This CDR3 has 14 amino acids. Deletions cut 1 base from V and 5 bases from J, with 11 bases between.

CDR3 sequence: CSASTRAGGANEQFF. The DNA of the CDR3 is TGCAGTGCTAGTACGAGGGCGGGAGGGGCTAATGAGCAGTTCTTC. The chain uses TRBV20-1 and TRBJ2-1; TRBD2 matches at 9 bases. This CDR3 spans 15 amino acids. Germline CDR1 DFQATT, CDR2 SNEGSKA (reference sequence). Trimming removed 3 bases from V and 7 bases from J; junction bases left unmatched: 10.